This T cell receptor beta chain was sequenced for a study of post-analysis software for immune sequencing data. Unique molecular identifiers featured in each of the TCR beta cDNA libraries. TCRdb reanalysed the PCR reads using MiXCR and keeps one entry per CDR3 protein. This sample yields about 820,000 distinct CDR3 sequences, of which under 70% are seen a single time; approximately 4.2% belongs to the top ten. General study points: Patients had higher frequencies than controls of roughly five TRBV segments, including TRBV5-6, TRBV5-1 and TRBV20-1. Significantly decreased normalized Chao1 diversity was recorded for multiple sclerosis patients relative to controls.

Comment on this clonotype: Its target is not known.

Trimming removed 0 bases at V and 5 bases at J, with 6 bases between. CDR1 SGHTA and CDR2 FQGTGA come from the germline V gene. CDR3 size: 13 residues. The sequence came from a girl aged 10 to 17 with multiple sclerosis. Sequences were obtained from blood. The V call is TRBV7-3, the J call TRBJ2-3; D remains ambiguous. The DNA for the CDR3 is TGTGCCAGCAGCTTAACGTGGGGAGATACGCAGTATTTT. Its translation is CASSLTWGDTQYF.